This passage covers 28 T cell receptor beta chains from one sample sequenced in a study of cytomegalovirus exposure and HLA in healthy donors. The PCR made use of 60 Vbeta and 13 Jbeta primers. Assay: immunoSEQ multiplex PCR; the TCRdb copy retains only in-frame clones and omits some. Of about 120,000 clones listed, over 65% were seen once; the top ten hold less than 3.5%. The sequenced sample consisted of PBMCs. These receptors were taken from a woman between 40 and 55 years old in good health and CMV-seropositive.

This clone was found a few times. The rearrangement uses TRBV6-5 and TRBJ1-5; perhaps TRBD1 as D (6 bases). Germline loops: CDR1 MNHEY, CDR2 SVGAGI. This CDR3 contains 15 residues. V lost 9 bases and J lost 4, with 19 bases in between. CDR3 coding DNA: TGTGCCAGTTGGGAAACACAGGGAGCTAATCAGCCCCAGCATTTT. It codes for CASWETQGANQPQHF.

This clone was observed once. The chain has TRBV14 and TRBJ2-5, with unresolved D. Trimming took 4 bases from V and 3 from J, leaving 3 bases between them. The CDR3 contains 11 residues. CDR1 SGHDN and CDR2 FVKESK come from the germline V gene. In DNA form, the CDR3 reads TGTGCCAGCAGCCCTAAAGAGACCCAGTACTTC. Translating it yields CASSPKETQYF.

CDR3 region: CASSVYRVYGYTF. CDR3 bases: TGTGCCAGCAGCGTCTACAGGGTCTATGGCTACACCTTC. The J gene is TRBJ1-2, the V gene TRBV7-2; a possible D gene is TRBD1 (6 bases). CDR1 SGHTA and CDR2 FQGNSA come from the germline V gene. The CDR3 length is 13 residues. The germline V and J ends were trimmed by 5 bases and 4 bases, with 11 bases remaining between them.

This clone was recorded only once. CDR3 DNA sequence: TGCGCCAGCAGCCCGCAAGCCCTTACTAGCGGGAGGCCCCACGGGGAGCTGTTTTTT. The encoded protein is CASSPQALTSGRPHGELFF. J is TRBJ2-2 and V is TRBV4-3; 12 bases match TRBD2. Germline lookup yields CDR1 LGHNA and CDR2 YSLEER. V lost 4 bases and J lost 7; bases outside the gene matches: 16. CDR3 length: 19 amino acids.

The chain carries TRBV5-1 and TRBJ2-7, with 7 bases aligning to TRBD1. The V segment lost 0 bases and the J segment 3 bases; nucleotides outside the gene matches: 3. The length of the CDR3 is 14 residues. CDR1 SGHRS and CDR2 YFSETQ come from the germline V gene. Written as DNA, the CDR3 is TGCGCCAGCAGCTTGGGGACAGGCCTCTACGAGCAGTACTTC. It is translated as CASSLGTGLYEQYF.

The chain employs TRBV23-1 and TRBJ2-7; 7 positions match TRBD1. TRBV23-1 is an ORF; its function is uncertain. V dropped 4 bases and J dropped 3; count of bases not matched to a gene: 9. The CDR3 runs 15 residues. The CDR3: CASSRPEQGFYEQYF. The CDR3 coding sequence is TGCGCCAGCAGTCGTCCGGAACAGGGGTTCTACGAGCAGTACTTC.

V usage is TRBV6-1 and J usage is TRBJ2-5, with 10 bases matching TRBD2. CDR3 length equals 15 residues. CDR1 is MNHNS, CDR2 SASEGT, per germline. V lost 6 bases to trimming and J lost 11 bases; unmatched junction nucleotides: 15. The CDR3 DNA follows: TGTGCCAGCAGAGCCGGGACTAGCGAGACCTACCAGCAGTACTTC. Translated, it gives CASRAGTSETYQQYF.

This chain joins TRBV27 and TRBJ2-7; D is perhaps TRBD1 (6 bases). CDR1 MNHEY and CDR2 SMNVEV come from the germline V gene (reference sequence). Trimming stripped 6 bases from V and 0 bases from J, with 9 bases between. This CDR3 comprises 13 residues. The DNA for the CDR3 is TGTGCCAGCAGACCCAGGGGCTCCTACGAGCAGTACTTC. Translation: CASRPRGSYEQYF.

This clone was counted a few times. V is TRBV11-3 and J is TRBJ2-1; 8 bases are shared with TRBD2. Germline V CDR1 and CDR2: SGHNT, YENEEA. Trimming cost V 5 bases and J 11 bases; bases outside gene matches: 17. The CDR3 is 16 amino acids. CDR3 loop: CASSPTSGGIQAQQFF. In DNA, the CDR3 is TGTGCCAGCAGCCCCACGAGCGGGGGAATCCAAGCCCAGCAGTTCTTC.

This chain uses TRBV4-1 with TRBJ1-2, with D perhaps matching TRBD1 (6 bases). V lost 2 bases and J lost 4, with 14 bases in between. Germline assignment: CDR1 MGHRA and CDR2 YSYEKL. The CDR3 has 15 amino acids. This CDR3 is CASSQFRGEGYGYTF. CDR3 coding DNA: TGCGCCAGCAGCCAATTCAGGGGAGAGGGCTATGGCTACACCTTC.

The CDR3 DNA reads TGTGCCAGCGGGACTAGCGGGAGTTCCCAGTACTTC. As protein: CASGTSGSSQYF. V gene TRBV14 combines with J gene TRBJ2-5; 14 bases are shared with TRBD2. J lost 9 bases, V lost 8 bases, and 2 bases had no gene match. In germline, CDR1 is SGHDN, CDR2 FVKESK. This CDR3 is 12 amino acids long.

J is TRBJ1-1 and V is TRBV14; D ambiguous. Per the germline V gene, CDR1 is SGHDN and CDR2 is FVKESK. The CDR3 runs 13 residues. Trimming removed 8 bases at V and 3 bases at J, with 13 bases between. The CDR3 reads CASERRSDTEAFF. In DNA form, the CDR3 reads TGTGCCAGCGAACGGAGGTCGGACACTGAAGCTTTCTTT. The full variable domain, rest sourced from reference TRBV14 and TRBJ1-1, is EAGVTQFPSHSVIEKGQTVTLRCDPISGHDNLYWYRRVMGKEIKFLLHFVKESKQDESGMPNNRFLAERTGGTYSTLKVQPAELEDSGVYFCASERRSDTEAFFGQGTRLTVV.

The chain uses TRBV5-1 and TRBJ2-5; TRBD2 matches at 10 bases. CDR3 length equals 14 residues. V dropped 2 bases and J dropped 11; count of bases not matched to a gene: 9. Germline CDR1 SGHRS, CDR2 YFSETQ. CDR3 in DNA: TGCGCCAGCAGCTTTCTAGCGGGGGAGGGAGAGCAGTACTTC. Amino acid sequence: CASSFLAGEGEQYF.

This clone showed up just a few times. The chain joins TRBV5-5 to TRBJ1-1, with 10 bases that match TRBD1. The CDR3 covers 15 residues. Germline V gene data show CDR1 as SGHKS and CDR2 as YYEKEE (reference sequence). The ends lost 2 bases at V and 3 bases at J; junction bases unmatched: 4. The DNA of the CDR3 is TGTGCCAGCAGCTTAACCGGGACAGGGGACACTGAAGCTTTCTTT. This sequence encodes CASSLTGTGDTEAFF.

This chain joins TRBV7-9 and TRBJ1-2, with 8 nucleotides matching TRBD1. CDR1 is SEHNR and CDR2 is FQNEAQ in the germline V gene (reference sequence). The CDR3 extends over 15 amino acids. V dropped 6 bases and J dropped 6; count of bases not matched to a gene: 12. Here the CDR3 reads CASSLSQGARDGYTF. The DNA of the CDR3 is TGTGCCAGCAGTTTATCCCAGGGGGCTCGGGATGGCTACACCTTC.

This clone was counted between two and nine times. The CDR3 nucleotides are TGTGCCAGCAGTTTCCTAGCGGGGGGAGACCAAGAGACCCAGTACTTC. Residues: CASSFLAGGDQETQYF. The chain joins TRBV27 to TRBJ2-5, with 11 bases matching TRBD2. Germline V gene lookup returns CDR1 MNHEY and CDR2 SMNVEV (reference sequence). The CDR3 sequence is 16 residues long. V shed 3 bases, J shed 0 bases, and the junction held 3 bases outside the gene matches.

V gene TRBV27 combines with J gene TRBJ2-3; tentatively, D is TRBD2 (6 bases). Germline assignment: CDR1 MNHEY and CDR2 SMNVEV (reference sequence). Trimming stripped 2 bases from V and 4 bases from J, with 16 bases between. This CDR3 comprises 16 residues. The CDR3 region has the DNA TGTGCCAGCAGTTTAGTCTCGGGGGACGGGGCAGATACGCAGTATTTT. It specifies CASSLVSGDGADTQYF.

The genes are TRBV27 and TRBJ1-6, with TRBD1 identical over 8 bases. The CDR3 has 16 residues. The germline V gene has CDR1 MNHEY and CDR2 SMNVEV (reference sequence). After removal of 4 bases from V and 1 base from J, the junction contained 3 bases not matched to a gene. The CDR3 here is CASSSDRASYNSPLHF. CDR3 sequence (DNA): TGTGCCAGCAGTTCGGACAGGGCTTCCTATAATTCACCCCTCCACTTT.

J is TRBJ1-1 and V is TRBV19; a weak D match, TRBD1 (5 bases). Germline CDR1 is LNHDA and CDR2 is SQIVND (reference sequence). This CDR3 region has 13 residues. The germline V and J ends were trimmed by 8 bases and 0 bases, with 10 bases remaining between them. CDR3 sequence: CASEGVLNTEAFF. DNA for the CDR3: TGTGCCAGTGAAGGGGTACTGAACACTGAAGCTTTCTTT.

The rearrangement links TRBV9 to TRBJ1-1; D is perhaps TRBD1 (6 bases). The CDR3 length is 14 residues. The germline V gene encodes CDR1 SGDLS and CDR2 YYNGEE. V shed 5 bases and J shed 4 bases, with 15 bases lying between them. This CDR3 reads CASRPGGAGTEAFF. The CDR3 nucleotides read TGTGCCAGCAGACCCGGGGGGGCAGGCACTGAAGCTTTCTTT.

Note on this clone: The same CDR3 arises from other DNA sequences in this sample as well. This rearrangement joins TRBV2 to TRBJ2-5; 10 positions agree with TRBD2. Trimming removed 6 bases from V and 2 bases from J; junction bases left unmatched: 6. The CDR3 runs to 15 residues. CDR1 SNHLY and CDR2 FYNNEI come from the germline V gene. The CDR3 nucleotides are TGTGCCAGCAGACTGCTAGCGGGGGTACAAGAGACCCAGTACTTC. Translated, it gives CASRLLAGVQETQYF. Together with reference TRBV2 and TRBJ2-5, the CDR3 gives the full variable domain: EPEVTQTPSHQVTQMGQEVILRCVPISNHLYFYWYRQILGQKVEFLVSFYNNEISEKSEIFDDQFSVERPDGSNFTLKIRSTKLEDSAMYFCASRLLAGVQETQYFGPGTRLLVL.

The chain employs TRBV27 and TRBJ1-2, with unresolved D. Germline-derived CDR1 and CDR2 are MNHEY and SMNVEV (reference sequence). V was cut by 9 bases and J by 5 bases, with 10 bases left in between. CDR3 length: 11 residues. CDR3 nucleotides: TGTGCCAGTAGCAATCGGTATGGCTACACCTTC. It yields the protein CASSNRYGYTF.

This rearrangement joins TRBV7-9 to TRBJ1-4; TRBD1 agrees at 10 bases. This CDR3 spans 15 amino acids. The germline V gene encodes CDR1 SEHNR and CDR2 FQNEAQ (reference sequence). V dropped 4 bases and J dropped 5; count of bases not matched to a gene: 4. DNA for the CDR3: TGTGCCAGCAGCTCCCCGGGACAGGGGAATGAAAAACTGTTTTTT. The encoded protein is CASSSPGQGNEKLFF.

V is TRBV6-5 and J is TRBJ1-5; maybe TRBD1 (6 bases). CDR3 length: 15 amino acids. CDR1 MNHEY and CDR2 SVGAGI come from the germline V gene. The V end lost 6 bases, the J end lost 0 bases, and 12 bases lay between the germline ends. CDR3: CASSRTVYSNQPQHF. In DNA, the CDR3 is TGTGCCAGCAGCCGGACAGTTTATAGCAATCAGCCCCAGCATTTT.

V gene TRBV7-2 combines with J gene TRBJ2-2; the match to TRBD2 covers 13 bases. V lost 1 base and J lost 7; bases outside the gene matches: 12. From germline, CDR1 is SGHTA and CDR2 FQGNSA. There are 19 residues in the CDR3. CDR3 residues: CASSLGGFGLAGVYGELFF. The CDR3 DNA is TGTGCCAGCAGCTTAGGGGGATTTGGACTAGCGGGAGTATACGGGGAGCTGTTTTTT.

The chain joins TRBV4-1 to TRBJ2-5; 10 nucleotides match TRBD2. J was trimmed by 5 bases and V by 3 bases; bases with no gene match: 9. CDR3 length: 16 residues. Germline assignment: CDR1 MGHRA and CDR2 YSYEKL. The CDR3 loop reads CASSQGMTSGFETQYF. CDR3 nucleotide sequence: TGCGCCAGCAGCCAGGGGATGACTAGCGGGTTCGAGACCCAGTACTTC.

This clone occurred a few times. This chain connects TRBV7-3 to TRBJ2-1; tentatively, D is TRBD2 (7 bases). V lost 2 bases and J lost 3, with 14 bases in between. The length of the CDR3 is 16 residues. CDR1 SGHTA and CDR2 FQGTGA come from the germline V gene. This CDR3 reads CASSLGGGGLYNEQFF. Here the CDR3 DNA reads TGTGCCAGCAGCTTAGGCGGCGGGGGCCTCTACAATGAGCAGTTCTTC.

The chain is built from TRBV9 and TRBJ1-2; no reliable D call. Germline V gene sequence: CDR1 SGDLS, CDR2 YYNGEE. V dropped 0 bases and J dropped 2 bases, with 11 bases sitting between them. The CDR3 totals 15 residues. The CDR3 nucleotides read TGTGCCAGCAGCGTAGGGGGATCGGGGAACTATGGCTACACCTTC. Protein: CASSVGGSGNYGYTF.